The 31 T cell receptor beta chains below were found in one sample sequenced in a study of CD8+CD57+ T cells in acquired aplastic anemia. Genomic DNA templated the TCR beta VDJ and CDR3 profiling. From the reads, TCRdb called clonotypes with MiXCR, one entry per CDR3 protein. Of 250,000 to 350,000 distinct CDR3 sequences listed, around three fifths are singletons. The sequenced material came from sorted CD4+, CD8+, or CD8+CD57+ T cells (not recorded which) from PBMCs. These receptors were taken from a human donor with severe aplastic anemia or a healthy control (not recorded which).

This clonotype appeared many times. This chain uses TRBV6-1 with TRBJ1-1; D remains ambiguous. Germline-derived CDR1 and CDR2 are MNHNS and SASEGT. V was cut by 4 bases and J by 1 base, with 10 bases left in between. The CDR3 runs to 14 residues. CDR3 nucleotides: TGTGCCAGCAGTGCCCTAGCGGGGAACACTGAAGCTTTCTTT. The encoded protein is CASSALAGNTEAFF.

The chain carries TRBV7-8 and TRBJ2-7; 12 nucleotides line up with TRBD2. CDR3 length equals 19 residues. The V gene end was trimmed by 5 bases and the J gene end by 6 bases; junction bases not matched to a gene: 20. From germline, CDR1 is SGHVS and CDR2 FQNEAQ. CDR3 loop: CASSPETSGSLRLFPEQYF. The CDR3, as DNA: TGTGCCAGCAGCCCCGAGACTAGCGGGAGTCTTCGTCTCTTCCCCGAGCAGTACTTC.

The J gene is TRBJ1-2, the V gene TRBV10-3; tentative D call: TRBD1 (5 bases). Germline assignment: CDR1 ENHRY and CDR2 SYGVKD. CDR3 size: 11 residues. The germline V and J ends were trimmed by 10 bases and 7 bases, with 13 bases remaining between them. The CDR3 region has the DNA TGTGCCAGCAGCGACAGAAGTGGCTACACCTTC. Its translation is CASSDRSGYTF.

This chain uses TRBV5-4 with TRBJ2-5; TRBD2 agrees at 11 bases. V lost 1 base and J lost 2; bases outside the gene matches: 1. Germline lookup yields CDR1 SGHNT and CDR2 YYREEE (reference sequence). The CDR3 extends over 15 amino acids. The CDR3 region has the DNA TGTGCCAGCAGCTTGTCTAGCGGGGGGCAAGAGACCCAGTACTTC. Its protein is CASSLSSGGQETQYF.

The chain recombines TRBV7-9 with TRBJ2-3; 10 bases agree with TRBD2. This CDR3 contains 16 residues. The V segment lost 2 bases and the J segment 5 bases; nucleotides outside the gene matches: 7. Germline CDR1 SEHNR, CDR2 FQNEAQ (reference sequence). The CDR3 spells CASSLRVAGGQDTQYF. For the CDR3, the DNA is TGTGCCAGCAGCTTAAGAGTAGCGGGAGGTCAAGATACGCAGTATTTT.

This clonotype was seen a few times. This chain links TRBV2 with TRBJ2-3, with D perhaps matching TRBD2 (5 bases). V lost 4 bases, J lost 2 bases, and 7 bases lay in between. CDR1 and CDR2 from the germline V gene are SNHLY and FYNNEI. CDR3 size: 13 residues. CDR3 loop: CASSVGNTDTQYF. The DNA of the CDR3 is TGTGCCAGCAGTGTCGGGAACACAGATACGCAGTATTTT.

The chain combines TRBV20-1 with TRBJ1-1; possible D gene TRBD1, 6 bases. CDR3 size: 12 residues. Germline V CDR1 and CDR2: DFQATT, SNEGSKA (reference sequence). V lost 4 bases to trimming and J lost 13 bases, with 19 bases between them. CDR3 nucleotides: TGCAGTGCTAAGGGGGGGGAGGGAAGAGTTTTCTTT. It yields the protein CSAKGGEGRVFF.

The V gene is TRBV29-1, the J gene TRBJ1-3; D is perhaps TRBD1 (5 bases). Germline lookup yields CDR1 SQVTM and CDR2 ANQGSEA. The CDR3 has 12 amino acids. V lost 4 bases and J 4 bases, leaving 8 bases between the germline ends. This CDR3 reads CSVGREGNTIYF. CDR3 DNA sequence: TGCAGCGTTGGCAGGGAGGGAAACACCATATATTTT.

In this sample, this clonotype turned up many times. This chain uses TRBV5-1 with TRBJ1-1; 12 bases line up with TRBD1. CDR3 length: 18 amino acids. Germline V gives CDR1 SGHRS, CDR2 YFSETQ. V was pared by 0 bases and J by 0 bases, with 6 bases of the junction left unmatched. CDR3 bases: TGCGCCAGCAGCTTGGCCGGGGACAGGGGGCCCATGAACACTGAAGCTTTCTTT. Amino acids: CASSLAGDRGPMNTEAFF.

The chain couples TRBV28 to TRBJ2-2; 10 bases agree with TRBD1. Germline CDR1 and CDR2: MDHEN and SYDVKM. The CDR3 is 16 amino acids. Losses at the gene ends were 7 bases for V and 5 bases for J; bases not matched to a gene: 10. The DNA for the CDR3 is TGTGCCAGCATCCTGTCCAGGACAGGGGGAACCGGGGAGCTGTTTTTT. It codes for CASILSRTGGTGELFF.

The chain is built from TRBV24-1 and TRBJ1-1; D not resolved. CDR1 KGHDR and CDR2 SFDVKD come from the germline V gene. V was pared by 5 bases and J by 10 bases, with 22 bases between. This CDR3 has 15 amino acids. The CDR3 loop reads CATSGARPSDAGAFF. The CDR3 region has the DNA TGTGCCACCAGTGGGGCACGACCCTCAGATGCAGGAGCTTTCTTT.

The CDR3 spells CATTEGTFQETQYF. As DNA, the CDR3 is TGTGCCACCACGGAGGGGACATTCCAAGAGACCCAGTACTTC. The chain couples TRBV6-5 to TRBJ2-5; either TRBD1 or TRBD2 may supply D (6 bases each). Germline values: CDR1 MNHEY, CDR2 SVGAGI. The CDR3 covers 14 residues. The V gene lost 10 bases and the J gene lost 1 base, with 16 bases spanning the gap.

This chain joins TRBV9 and TRBJ2-7; D gene uncertain. V was clipped by 3 bases and J by 5 bases, with 15 bases between them. CDR1 is SGDLS, CDR2 YYNGEE, per germline. This CDR3 has 14 amino acids. CDR3 residues: CASSAGRSIHEQYF. The DNA for the CDR3 is TGTGCCAGCAGCGCAGGACGGAGCATCCACGAGCAGTACTTC.

The table lists this clonotype with many counts. The chain carries TRBV3-1 and TRBJ1-2, with 8 bases matching TRBD1. V shed 3 bases and J 1 base; nucleotides not matched to a gene: 4. In germline, CDR1 is LGHDT, CDR2 YNNKEL (reference sequence). This CDR3 region has 15 residues. For the CDR3, the DNA is TGTGCCAGCAGCCAGCCCGGACAGGGTAACTATGGCTACACCTTC. It is translated as CASSQPGQGNYGYTF.

This clonotype was found a few times. CDR3 sequence (DNA): TGTGCCACCAGTGAAGGGTCAGCCCGAGAGACCCAGTACTTC. Translated, it gives CATSEGSARETQYF. This chain uses TRBV24-1 with TRBJ2-5; D remains unclear. Germline V gene lookup returns CDR1 KGHDR and CDR2 SFDVKD. V lost 4 bases, J lost 4 bases, and 12 bases lay in between. The CDR3 is 14 residues long.

This chain connects TRBV19 to TRBJ1-5; D not resolved. Germline lookup yields CDR1 LNHDA and CDR2 SQIVND (reference sequence). Trimming stripped 5 bases from V and 6 bases from J, with 11 bases between. The length of the CDR3 is 13 residues. In DNA, the CDR3 is TGTGCCAGTAGTGCCAACAGCGGTCAGCCCCAGCATTTT. Protein sequence: CASSANSGQPQHF.

This clonotype was seen only once. This CDR3 reads CASSSGTLVDEQYF. The CDR3 DNA follows: TGTGCCAGCTCCTCCGGGACCCTCGTGGACGAGCAGTACTTC. This chain uses TRBV10-3 with TRBJ2-7; D may be TRBD1 or TRBD2 (5 bases each). V lost 10 bases and J lost 5, with 21 bases in between. Per germline, CDR1 ENHRY and CDR2 SYGVKD. The CDR3 is made up of 14 amino acids.

This clonotype was seen many times. This chain links TRBV28 with TRBJ2-3; D is uncertain. This CDR3 is 14 amino acids long. Per germline, CDR1 MDHEN and CDR2 SYDVKM. V lost 6 bases and J lost 2, with 12 bases in between. The CDR3 protein is CASSSPALTDTQYF. CDR3 sequence (DNA): TGTGCCAGCAGCTCCCCTGCTCTCACAGATACGCAGTATTTT.

The rearrangement joins TRBV7-9 to TRBJ2-3; D is possibly TRBD2 (7 bases). With 2 bases removed from V and 1 base from J, the gap between germline ends came to 13 bases. CDR1 and CDR2 from the germline V gene are SEHNR and FQNEAQ (reference sequence). This CDR3 has 16 amino acids. The CDR3 spells CASSLPGGRGTDTQYF. CDR3 coding DNA: TGTGCCAGCAGCTTACCGGGGGGCCGGGGCACAGATACGCAGTATTTT.

In this sample, this clonotype turned up a few times. The chain joins TRBV9 to TRBJ2-5; 8 bases are a match to TRBD2. The CDR3 has 15 residues. Germline V gene lookup returns CDR1 SGDLS and CDR2 YYNGEE. Germline trimming cut 3 bases from V and 3 bases from J; bases unmatched to any gene: 7. The CDR3 DNA is TGTGCCAGCAGCGCACGGAGCGGGGGAGAAGAGACCCAGTACTTC. Translating it yields CASSARSGGEETQYF. Variable domain in full (rest from reference TRBV9 and TRBJ2-5): DSGVTQTPKHLITATGQRVTLRCSPRSGDLSVYWYQQSLDQGLQFLIQYYNGEERAKGNILERFSAQQFPDLHSELNLSSLELGDSALYFCASSARSGGEETQYFGPGTRLLVL.

At least ten counts were recorded for this clonotype. V and J are TRBV12-5 and TRBJ1-1; D is unresolved. V lost 0 bases to trimming and J lost 11 bases, with 7 bases between them. Germline V lookup: CDR1 LGHNT, CDR2 FRNRAP. The CDR3 has 11 amino acids. CDR3 protein: CASGLVLEAFF. The CDR3 nucleotides read TGTGCTAGTGGTTTGGTACTCGAGGCTTTCTTT.

This clonotype was counted many times. The chain has TRBV12-3 or TRBV12-4 and TRBJ2-5, with TRBD2 matching 12 bases. CDR3 length equals 15 residues. The V gene end was trimmed by 3 bases and the J gene end by 7 bases; junction bases not matched to a gene: 6. The CDR3 DNA is TGTGCCAGCAGTTTGCTAGCGGGGGGGCGCGGGACCCAGTACTTC. Protein product: CASSLLAGGRGTQYF.

V is TRBV19 and J is TRBJ1-4, with a tentative D call TRBD1 (5 bases). This CDR3 is 17 amino acids long. Trimming took 6 bases from V and 5 from J, leaving 22 bases between them. Germline assignment: CDR1 LNHDA and CDR2 SQIVND (reference sequence). The CDR3 sequence is CASSPLRAGGYNEKLFF. CDR3 in DNA: TGTGCCAGTAGCCCACTCCGAGCGGGGGGGTACAATGAAAAACTGTTTTTT.

The J gene is TRBJ1-6, the V gene TRBV4-3; D remains ambiguous. Germline V gene sequence: CDR1 LGHNA, CDR2 YSLEER. This CDR3 spans 12 amino acids. V was cut by 6 bases and J by 5 bases, with 5 bases left in between. The DNA for the CDR3 is TGCGCCAGCAGGCAGGATAATTCACCCCTCCACTTT. Its protein product is CASRQDNSPLHF.

As concerns this clonotype: This could be a read error, since a much larger clone is one nucleotide away. The rearrangement uses TRBV12-3 or TRBV12-4 and TRBJ2-2; D is ambiguous. The length of the CDR3 is 13 residues. The germline V and J ends were trimmed by 7 bases and 1 base, with 7 bases remaining between them. For the CDR3, the DNA is TGTGCCAGCACCTCTATGAACACCGGGGAGCTGTTTTTT. It specifies CASTSMNTGELFF.

The genes are TRBV19 and TRBJ1-2; no clear D. This CDR3 is built from 12 residues. V was clipped by 3 bases and J by 4 bases, with 6 bases between them. Germline V gene sequence: CDR1 LNHDA, CDR2 SQIVND (reference sequence). The CDR3 DNA reads TGTGCCAGTAGTATGGGTGGCTATGGCTACACCTTC. Translated: CASSMGGYGYTF.

The J gene is TRBJ2-7, the V gene TRBV20-1; perhaps TRBD1 as D (7 bases). Germline V gives CDR1 DFQATT, CDR2 SNEGSKA (reference sequence). Trimming left V 6 bases short and J 3 bases short, with 15 bases between. The CDR3 sequence is 13 residues long. CDR3 residues: CSASGGGIYEQYF. The CDR3 nucleotides read TGCAGTGCCTCCGGAGGGGGCATCTACGAGCAGTACTTC.

This clonotype has at least ten counts. CDR3 nucleotide sequence: TGTGCCAGCAGCCCCAGGGGGGTTACTGGGGCCAACGTCCTGACTTTC. Amino acids: CASSPRGVTGANVLTF. The V call is TRBV7-3, the J call TRBJ2-6; maybe TRBD1 (7 bases). Germline-derived CDR1 and CDR2 are SGHTA and FQGTGA. The germline V and J ends were trimmed by 5 bases and 2 bases, with 13 bases remaining between them. The CDR3 extends over 16 amino acids.

V and J are TRBV2 and TRBJ2-7, with 12 positions matching TRBD2. Per germline, CDR1 SNHLY and CDR2 FYNNEI. The J segment lost 9 bases and the V segment lost 6 bases, leaving 12 bases of the junction unmatched. This CDR3 contains 15 residues. In DNA form, the CDR3 reads TGTGCCAGCAGAGCTTGGACTAGCGGGGCCATAGGGCAGTACTTC. It specifies CASRAWTSGAIGQYF.

V gene TRBV19 combines with J gene TRBJ2-7; D might be TRBD1 (6 bases). Per the germline V gene, CDR1 is LNHDA and CDR2 is SQIVND (reference sequence). The CDR3 covers 14 residues. V was trimmed by 5 bases and J by 2 bases, leaving 13 bases between them. The CDR3 sequence is CASSDRMPTYEQYF. CDR3 nucleotide sequence: TGTGCCAGTAGTGACAGGATGCCAACCTACGAGCAGTACTTC.

This chain connects TRBV20-1 to TRBJ2-1; TRBD2 might be the D (7 bases). The CDR3 is made up of 15 amino acids. Per germline, CDR1 DFQATT and CDR2 SNEGSKA (reference sequence). Between the trimmed V and J ends, which lost 5 bases and 5 bases, there was a span of 19 bases. The CDR3 reads CSAHSWGLADNEQFF. Written as DNA, the CDR3 is TGCAGTGCTCATTCTTGGGGGCTAGCGGACAATGAGCAGTTCTTC.